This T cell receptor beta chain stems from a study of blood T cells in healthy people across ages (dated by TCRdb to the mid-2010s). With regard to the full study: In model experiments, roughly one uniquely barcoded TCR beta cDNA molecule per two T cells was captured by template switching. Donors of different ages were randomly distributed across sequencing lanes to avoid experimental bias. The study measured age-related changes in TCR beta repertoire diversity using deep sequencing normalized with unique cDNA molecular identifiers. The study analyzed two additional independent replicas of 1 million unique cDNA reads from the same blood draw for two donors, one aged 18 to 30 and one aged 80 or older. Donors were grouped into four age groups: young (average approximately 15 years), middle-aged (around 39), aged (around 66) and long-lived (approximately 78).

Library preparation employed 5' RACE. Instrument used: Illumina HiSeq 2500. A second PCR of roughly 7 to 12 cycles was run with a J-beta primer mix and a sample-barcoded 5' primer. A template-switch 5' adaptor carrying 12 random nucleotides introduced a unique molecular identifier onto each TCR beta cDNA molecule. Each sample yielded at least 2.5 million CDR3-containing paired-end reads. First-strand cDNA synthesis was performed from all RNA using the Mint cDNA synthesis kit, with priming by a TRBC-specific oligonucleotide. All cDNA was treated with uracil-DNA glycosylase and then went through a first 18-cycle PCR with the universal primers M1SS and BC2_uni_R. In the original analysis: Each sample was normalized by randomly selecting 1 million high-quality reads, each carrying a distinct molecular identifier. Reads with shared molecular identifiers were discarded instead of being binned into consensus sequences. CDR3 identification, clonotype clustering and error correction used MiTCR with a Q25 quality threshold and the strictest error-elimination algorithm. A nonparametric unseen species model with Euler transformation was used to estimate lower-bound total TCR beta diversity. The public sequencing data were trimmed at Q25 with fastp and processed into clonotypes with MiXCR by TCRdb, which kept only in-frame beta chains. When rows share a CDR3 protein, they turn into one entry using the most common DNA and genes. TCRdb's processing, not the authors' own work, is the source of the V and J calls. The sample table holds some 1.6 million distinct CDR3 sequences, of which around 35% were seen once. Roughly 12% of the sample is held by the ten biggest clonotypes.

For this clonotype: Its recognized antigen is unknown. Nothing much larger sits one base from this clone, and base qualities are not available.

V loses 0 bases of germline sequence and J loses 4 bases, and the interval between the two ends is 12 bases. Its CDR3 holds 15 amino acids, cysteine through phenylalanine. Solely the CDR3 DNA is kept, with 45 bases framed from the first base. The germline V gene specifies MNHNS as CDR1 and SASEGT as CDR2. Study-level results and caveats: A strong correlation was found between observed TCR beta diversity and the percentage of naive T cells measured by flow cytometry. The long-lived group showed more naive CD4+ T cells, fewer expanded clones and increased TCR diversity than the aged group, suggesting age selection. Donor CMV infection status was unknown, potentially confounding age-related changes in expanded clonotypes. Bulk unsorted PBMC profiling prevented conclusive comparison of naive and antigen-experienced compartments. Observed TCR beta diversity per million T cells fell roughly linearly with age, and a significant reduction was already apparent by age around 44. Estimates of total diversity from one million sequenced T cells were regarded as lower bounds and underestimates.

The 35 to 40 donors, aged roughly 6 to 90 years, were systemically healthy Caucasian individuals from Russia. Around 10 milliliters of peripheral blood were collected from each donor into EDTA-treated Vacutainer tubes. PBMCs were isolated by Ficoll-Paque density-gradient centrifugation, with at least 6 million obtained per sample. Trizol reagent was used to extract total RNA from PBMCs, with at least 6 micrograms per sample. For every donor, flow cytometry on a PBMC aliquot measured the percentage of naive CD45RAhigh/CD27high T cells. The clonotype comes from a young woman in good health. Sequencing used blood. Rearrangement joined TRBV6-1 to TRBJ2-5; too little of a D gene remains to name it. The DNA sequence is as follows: TGTGCCAGCAGTGAAGCGCGAACCGGCGGAGAGACCCAGTACTTC. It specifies CASSEARTGGETQYF.